The 15 T cell receptor beta chains given below trace back to one sample, sequenced in a study of blood T cell repertoires in COVID-19. Libraries were prepared by immunoSEQ multiplex PCR; TCRdb keeps only in-frame clonotypes and omits some of them. The sample has approximately 270,000 clones; approximately 83% are singletons. Sequenced input: peripheral blood. The receptors were gathered from a person aged 70 to 80 with COVID-19, enrolled during active disease.

V gene TRBV29-1 combines with J gene TRBJ1-1; 9 positions agree with TRBD1. The V and J ends lost 7 bases and 4 bases, in that order; junction bases with no gene match: 13. The germline V gene encodes CDR1 SQVTM and CDR2 ANQGSEA. The CDR3 runs to 15 residues. This chain's CDR3 is CSGHTPADRGTEAFF. The CDR3 bases are TGCAGCGGCCATACCCCAGCGGACAGGGGCACTGAAGCTTTCTTT.

The V call is TRBV24-1, the J call TRBJ2-4, with 8 positions matching TRBD2. The CDR3 is 20 amino acids. V shed 4 bases and J 1 base; nucleotides not matched to a gene: 17. The germline V gene encodes CDR1 KGHDR and CDR2 SFDVKD. The CDR3 DNA sequence: TGTGCCACCAGTGACGCCGGTAGCGGGACCCCGGTCGGGGCCAAAAACATTCAGTACTTC. Translated, it gives CATSDAGSGTPVGAKNIQYF.

The chain links TRBV30 to TRBJ2-1, with 8 bases aligning to TRBD2. This CDR3 has 14 amino acids. Losses at the gene ends were 3 bases for V and 9 bases for J; bases not matched to a gene: 10. Germline CDR1 and CDR2: GTSNPN and SVGIG (reference sequence). DNA for the CDR3: TGTGCCTGGAGGGGTAGCGGGAAGTTTTCTGAGCAGTTCTTC. This encodes CAWRGSGKFSEQFF.

The rearrangement joins TRBV28 to TRBJ2-5; weak D call: TRBD1 (6 bases). Trimming took off 7 bases at V and 4 bases at J, with 16 bases between the two ends. CDR3 length: 14 residues. Germline values: CDR1 MDHEN, CDR2 SYDVKM. The CDR3 DNA reads as TGTGCCAGCACCACCGGGACACAGAGAGAGACCCAGTACTTC. Translation: CASTTGTQRETQYF.

The rearrangement joins TRBV7-2 to TRBJ2-7; 13 positions agree with TRBD2. This CDR3 has 16 residues. Germline V lookup: CDR1 SGHTA, CDR2 FQGNSA. V dropped 1 base and J dropped 3; count of bases not matched to a gene: 3. The CDR3 DNA sequence: TGTGCCAGCAGCTTAGAGCGGACTAGCGGGGGCTACGAGCAGTACTTC. Amino acid sequence: CASSLERTSGGYEQYF.

The rearrangement joins TRBV19 to TRBJ2-5; D unclear. Per germline, CDR1 LNHDA and CDR2 SQIVND (reference sequence). This CDR3 region has 13 residues. With 3 bases removed from V and 7 bases from J, the gap between germline ends came to 12 bases. The CDR3 sequence is CASSMVVMSTQYF. The CDR3 DNA reads TGTGCCAGTAGTATGGTAGTCATGTCGACCCAGTACTTC.

The chain links TRBV11-1 to TRBJ2-7, with D possibly being TRBD2 (6 bases). From germline, CDR1 is SGHAT and CDR2 FQDESV (reference sequence). The CDR3 totals 13 residues. The V end lost 5 bases, the J end lost 4 bases, and 12 bases lay between the germline ends. The chain's CDR3 is CASSPLTSYEQYF. CDR3 nucleotide sequence: TGTGCCAGCAGCCCCCTGACTAGTTACGAGCAGTACTTC.

V is TRBV15 and J is TRBJ1-6; D is perhaps TRBD1 (5 bases). The CDR3 is made up of 16 amino acids. Trimming left V 0 bases short and J 10 bases short, with 16 bases between. Germline V gene lookup returns CDR1 LNHNV and CDR2 YYDKDF (reference sequence). CDR3 sequence (DNA): TGTGCCACCAGCAGAGACCCCCAGGGTTATCGATCACCCCTCCACTTT. Translating gives CATSRDPQGYRSPLHF.

J is TRBJ2-3 and V is TRBV19, with unresolved D. Trimming removed 8 bases at V and 3 bases at J, with 6 bases between. This CDR3 is 11 amino acids long. The V gene's germline CDR1 is LNHDA and CDR2 SQIVND (reference sequence). The chain's CDR3 is CASRQTDTQYF. The CDR3 nucleotides read TGTGCCAGTCGACAAACAGATACGCAGTATTTT.

This chain links TRBV28 with TRBJ1-2; D ambiguous. The V and J ends lost 2 bases and 8 bases respectively, with 18 bases between them. Germline CDR1 MDHEN, CDR2 SYDVKM. The CDR3 extends over 15 amino acids. The CDR3 spells CASSLKVRAPGGYTF. The DNA of the CDR3 is TGTGCCAGCAGTTTAAAAGTCCGGGCCCCGGGGGGCTACACCTTC.

CDR3 in amino acids: CASSDDRVRYEQYF. In nucleotides, the CDR3 is TGCGCCAGCAGCGATGACAGGGTTCGCTACGAGCAGTACTTC. The chain uses TRBV10-1 and TRBJ2-7, with TRBD1 identical over 7 bases. CDR3 length equals 14 residues. Unmatched junction bases numbered 8, after V lost 6 bases and J lost 3 bases. CDR1 WNHNN and CDR2 SYGVQD come from the germline V gene (reference sequence).

The rearrangement uses TRBV2 and TRBJ2-2; TRBD2 matches 14 bases. CDR3 length equals 19 residues. The germline gives CDR1 SNHLY, CDR2 FYNNEI. Trimming at V came to 6 bases and at J to 0 bases, leaving 9 bases not matched to a gene. Here the CDR3 reads CASRDRTSGRTANTGELFF. DNA of the CDR3: TGTGCCAGCAGGGATCGGACTAGCGGGAGGACTGCGAACACCGGGGAGCTGTTTTTT.

The chain joins TRBV27 to TRBJ2-7; D is undetermined. The CDR3 runs to 14 residues. V was shortened by 0 bases and J by 6 bases, with 12 bases between the two germline ends. From germline, CDR1 is MNHEY and CDR2 SMNVEV (reference sequence). This CDR3 is CASSLSGPPREQYF. Written as DNA, the CDR3 is TGTGCCAGCAGTTTATCGGGCCCCCCCCGCGAGCAGTACTTC.

This chain links TRBV19 with TRBJ1-6, with D possibly being TRBD1 (5 bases). V shed 2 bases and J shed 10 bases, with 9 bases lying between them. The CDR3 covers 13 residues. Germline assignment: CDR1 LNHDA and CDR2 SQIVND (reference sequence). For the CDR3, the DNA is TGTGCCAGTAGTATAAACCGGGGGTCACCCCTCCACTTT. Translating it yields CASSINRGSPLHF.

The chain is built from TRBV11-2 and TRBJ1-6; D might be TRBD1 (6 bases). The ends were cut back, 0 bases at V and 7 bases at J, with 10 bases in the middle. Germline V gives CDR1 SGHAT, CDR2 FQNNGV. This CDR3 has 15 residues. The CDR3 sequence is CASSLEPGVNSPLHF. In DNA form, the CDR3 reads TGTGCCAGCAGCTTAGAGCCAGGGGTGAATTCACCCCTCCACTTT.